The next 4 T cell receptor beta chains were all read from a single sample in a study of metastatic and nonmetastatic thyroid tumors (dated by TCRdb to the early 2020s). To prepare the library, PCR was applied. The data were produced on an Illumina HiSeq 4000. TCRdb reworked the public reads: Q25 trimming with fastp, MiXCR clone assembly, productive beta chains retained. Present in this sample are around 23,000 clones, over 9.5% of which were seen just once. 25% to 30% of the sample comes from the top ten. No patient had received any treatment before thyroid surgery. The sample taken for sequencing was blood. The receptors derive from a female donor with papillary thyroid cancer or a benign thyroid nodule (not recorded which). Some clones in this sample may be carry-over from other donors' samples.

The rearrangement links TRBV28 to TRBJ1-6, with D unresolved. The V end lost 3 bases, the J end lost 7 bases, and 10 bases lay between the germline ends. This CDR3 region has 14 residues. Per germline, CDR1 MDHEN and CDR2 SYDVKM. The CDR3 region has the DNA TGTGCCAGCAGTTTTGTGGTGGTGAATTCACCCCTCCACTTT. Amino acid sequence: CASSFVVVNSPLHF.

This clone was observed many times. V is TRBV15 and J is TRBJ2-1; TRBD2 is a possible D gene (5 bases). Trimming cost V 0 bases and J 4 bases, with 10 bases left between them. This CDR3 is 15 amino acids long. Germline-derived CDR1 and CDR2 are LNHNV and YYDKDF (reference sequence). CDR3 sequence (DNA): TGTGCCACCAGCAGAGATAGGGAGCCTTACAATGAGCAGTTCTTC. It translates to CATSRDREPYNEQFF. The entire variable domain, with the rest obtained from reference TRBV15 and TRBJ2-1, is as follows: DAMVIQNPRYQVTQFGKPVTLSCSQTLNHNVMYWYQQKSSQAPKLLFHYYDKDFNNEADTPDNFQSRRPNTSFCFLDIRSPGLGDTAMYLCATSRDREPYNEQFFGPGTRLTVL.

This clone was seen ten or more times. The chain carries TRBV7-2 and TRBJ2-1; D is unresolved. CDR1 and CDR2 from the germline V gene are SGHTA and FQGNSA. The germline V and J ends were trimmed by 5 bases and 3 bases, with 14 bases remaining between them. This CDR3 spans 15 amino acids. CDR3 DNA: TGTGCCAGCAGCCCCTCCGGGCCGCGCTACAATGAGCAGTTCTTC. It codes for CASSPSGPRYNEQFF.

This rearrangement joins TRBV20-1 to TRBJ2-3, with 9 bases identical to TRBD2. The CDR3 has 15 amino acids. The germline V gene encodes CDR1 DFQATT and CDR2 SNEGSKA (reference sequence). V trimming: 3 bases; J trimming: 6 bases; junction bases outside the gene matches: 10. The CDR3 sequence: CSARQRGALRDTQYF. The CDR3 nucleotides read TGCAGTGCTAGGCAGCGGGGGGCCCTTCGGGATACGCAGTATTTT.